Below are 2 T cell receptor beta chains sequenced from a single sample in a study of cytomegalovirus exposure and HLA in healthy donors. The PCR contained 60 Vbeta and 13 Jbeta primers. Sequencing was performed with immunoSEQ multiplex PCR; in TCRdb, only in-frame clones are kept and a portion is missing. The sample has more than 100,000 clones, 74% seen once; the top ten hold 5.8%. Sequenced: PBMCs. The origin of the receptors is a woman in her forties or fifties in good health and CMV-seropositive.

This clone is a singleton in its sample. The chain combines TRBV7-7 with TRBJ2-5; 9 nucleotides align to TRBD2. The CDR3 contains 17 residues. J gave up 5 bases and V 3 bases, and 13 bases lay outside the gene matches. Germline V lookup: CDR1 SSHAT, CDR2 FNYEAQ (reference sequence). The CDR3 region has the DNA TGTGCCAGCAGCTTGGGCTCGCGGCGGGGGGGCTTCGAGACCCAGTACTTC. This codes for CASSLGSRRGGFETQYF. Full variable domain (remainder filled in from reference TRBV7-7 and TRBJ2-5): GAGVSQSPRYKVTKRGQDVTLRCDPISSHATLYWYQQALGQGPEFLTYFNYEAQPDKSGLPSDRFSAERPEGSISTLTIQRTEQRDSAMYRCASSLGSRRGGFETQYFGPGTRLLVL.

The rearrangement joins TRBV5-6 to TRBJ2-5; 13 bases align to TRBD2. Germline V lookup: CDR1 SGHDT, CDR2 YYEEEE. CDR3 length: 18 residues. Germline trimming cut 0 bases from V and 0 bases from J; bases unmatched to any gene: 5. The CDR3, as DNA: TGTGCCAGCAGCTTGGTTAGGACTAGCGGGGGCTACCAAGAGACCCAGTACTTC. This gives the protein CASSLVRTSGGYQETQYF.